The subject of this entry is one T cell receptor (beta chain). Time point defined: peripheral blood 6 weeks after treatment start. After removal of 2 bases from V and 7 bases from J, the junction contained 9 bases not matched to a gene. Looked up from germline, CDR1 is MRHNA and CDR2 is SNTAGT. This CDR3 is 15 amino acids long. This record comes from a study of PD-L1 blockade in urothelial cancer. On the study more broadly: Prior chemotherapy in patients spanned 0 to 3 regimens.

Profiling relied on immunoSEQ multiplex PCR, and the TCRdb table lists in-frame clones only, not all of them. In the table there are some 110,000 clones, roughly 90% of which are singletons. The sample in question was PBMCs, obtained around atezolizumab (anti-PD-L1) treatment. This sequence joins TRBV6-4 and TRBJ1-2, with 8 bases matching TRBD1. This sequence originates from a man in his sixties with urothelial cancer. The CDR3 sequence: CASSDTGQGVGGYTF. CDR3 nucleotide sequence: TGTGCCAGCAGTGACACCGGACAGGGAGTGGGTGGCTACACCTTC.